This T cell receptor (beta chain) stems from a study of CD8 T cells in ankylosing spondylitis. The V and J ends lost 0 bases and 5 bases respectively, with 10 bases between them. From germline, CDR1 is DFQATT and CDR2 SNEGSKA (reference sequence). This CDR3 comprises 14 residues. This clonotype was seen many times. Its antigen is currently unknown. MiXCR, run by TCRdb on the 5' RACE reads, gives a single entry per CDR3 protein. The table shows roughly 180,000 distinct CDR3 sequences, with more than 9% occurring only once. Whole-study results and caveats: It appeared that ankylosing spondylitis blood was characterized by a TCR beta motif of several highly homologous variants. The authors reported significant enrichment of disease-linked clones in matched ankylosing spondylitis synovial fluid.

This chain uses TRBV20-1 with TRBJ2-2; perhaps TRBD1 as D (5 bases). The sample consisted of blood, either unsorted or a sorted T cell fraction (not recorded which). The sequence came from a male donor with ankylosing spondylitis or in good health (not recorded which). Here the CDR3 reads CSARDRVRTGELFF. The CDR3 region has the DNA TGCAGTGCTAGAGACAGGGTCAGAACCGGGGAGCTGTTTTTT.